This TCR beta chain was captured in a study of T cells in tuberculosis. Produced via immunoSEQ multiplex PCR; TCRdb's table is partial and in-frame only. This table has some 30,000 clones, roughly 92% appearing once. The CDR3 contains 13 residues. Germline V CDR1 and CDR2: MNHEY, SVGAGI. V gave up 6 bases and J gave up 7 bases, with 15 bases separating them. The rearrangement uses TRBV6-5 and TRBJ1-2, with D maybe TRBD1 (6 bases). This sequence originates from a donor between 10 and 35 years old with latent tuberculosis or without tuberculosis infection. Some clones in this sample may be carry-over from other donors' samples. Sequencing was carried out using PBMCs. The CDR3 DNA reads as TGTGCCAGCAGCCGGATCAGGGGAACTGGCTACACCTTC. Residues: CASSRIRGTGYTF.